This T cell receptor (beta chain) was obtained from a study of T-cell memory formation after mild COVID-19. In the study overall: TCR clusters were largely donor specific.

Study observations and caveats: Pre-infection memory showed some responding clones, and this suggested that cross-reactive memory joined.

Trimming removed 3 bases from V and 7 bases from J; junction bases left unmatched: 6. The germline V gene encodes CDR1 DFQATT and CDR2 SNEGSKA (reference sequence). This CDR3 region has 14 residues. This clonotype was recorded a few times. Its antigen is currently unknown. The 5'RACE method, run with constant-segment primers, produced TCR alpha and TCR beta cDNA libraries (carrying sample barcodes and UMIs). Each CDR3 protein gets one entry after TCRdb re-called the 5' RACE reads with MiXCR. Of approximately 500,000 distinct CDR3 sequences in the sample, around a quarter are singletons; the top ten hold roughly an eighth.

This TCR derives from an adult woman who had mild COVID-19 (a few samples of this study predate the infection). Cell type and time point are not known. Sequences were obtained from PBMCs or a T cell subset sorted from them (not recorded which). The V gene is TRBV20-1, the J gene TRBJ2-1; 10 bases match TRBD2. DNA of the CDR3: TGCAGTGCTAGGCCAGCGGGGGGGCCGAATGAGCAGTTCTTC. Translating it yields CSARPAGGPNEQFF.